The rows below give T cell receptor beta chains drawn from one sample of a study of T cell repertoires in cytomegalovirus infection. TCRdb used MiXCR to reprocess the reads, holding one entry per CDR3 protein. The table lists fewer than 250,000 distinct CDR3 sequences, around 12% of them singletons. Sequencing was performed on PBMCs. These receptor sequences come from a human donor in good health (CMV status not recorded). Some clones in this sample may be carry-over from other donors' samples. Both conserved end residues are part of each CDR3. Each record gives: D gene, V gene, CDR3 length, J gene, clone size, CDR3 DNA, CDR3 protein. A D gene is named only where the DNA matches it firmly. Rows give clone size only sometimes, using once, few, many, or a class for an expanded clone.

>TRBD1|TRBV28|15|TRBJ2-3|many
TGTGCCAGCAGTTTAGAGGACAGGCCATTGAATACGCAGTATTTT
CASSLEDRPLNTQYF
>TRBD2|TRBV7-2|17|TRBJ2-1|many
TGTGCCAGCAGCCCCGAACTCAGCGGGAGCTCCTACAATGAGCAGTTCTTC
CASSPELSGSSYNEQFF
>NA|TRBV7-2|14|TRBJ1-2|many
TGTGCCAGCAGCCTCGTCGGGTCTAACTATGGCTACACCTTC
CASSLVGSNYGYTF
>NA|TRBV5-1|13|TRBJ2-5|NA
TGCGCCAGCAGCTTGGGTAACAGGGAGACCCAGTACTTC
CASSLGNRETQYF
>NA|TRBV6-4|13|TRBJ1-5|many
TGTGCCAGCAGTGACGGGGTAGGGCAGCCCCAGCATTTT
CASSDGVGQPQHF
>NA|TRBV20-1|13|TRBJ2-1|NA
TGCAGTGCTAGGGAAAGGTCCTACAATGAGCAGTTCTTC
CSARERSYNEQFF
>TRBD2|TRBV7-2|15|TRBJ2-5|many
TGTGCCAGCAGCTGGAGGACTAGCGGGCAAGAGACCCAGTACTTC
CASSWRTSGQETQYF
>NA|TRBV2|15|TRBJ2-5|NA
TGTGCCAGCACCGACGTTAGGGGTTCTGGAGAGACCCAGTACTTC
CASTDVRGSGETQYF
>NA|TRBV6-2/TRBV6-3|14|TRBJ2-2|many
TGTGCCAGCAGTTTCGCCGAGCCCACCGGGGAGCTGTTTTTT
CASSFAEPTGELFF
>TRBD2|TRBV7-9|18|TRBJ2-1|many
TGTGCCAGCAGCGTGACTAGCGCTTTACGGAGCTCCTACAATGAGCAGTTCTTC
CASSVTSALRSSYNEQFF
>NA|TRBV5-1|15|TRBJ1-3|NA
TGCGCCAGCAGCTTGGGAGGGTTATCTGAAAACACCATATATTTT
CASSLGGLSENTIYF
>NA|TRBV29-1|15|TRBJ1-2|NA
TGCAGCGTTCCCCCTTTACACGAGCAGGGGTATGGCTACACCTTC
CSVPPLHEQGYGYTF
>TRBD2|TRBV10-3|14|TRBJ2-1|NA
TGTGCCATCAGTCCGGGGATAGCGGGGGCGGCGGAGTTCTTC
CAISPGIAGAAEFF
>NA|TRBV10-3|14|TRBJ2-5|many
TGTGCCATCAGTGAGTCGGCGGGGCGGGAGACCCAGTACTTC
CAISESAGRETQYF
>TRBD1|TRBV19|15|TRBJ1-1|many
TGTGCCAGTAGTATCGGACAGGGCATGAACACTGAAGCTTTCTTT
CASSIGQGMNTEAFF
>TRBD1|TRBV6-2/TRBV6-3|17|TRBJ1-1|many
TGTGCCAGCAGTTACCCCCTAGGGACAGCAATGAACACTGAAGCTTTCTTT
CASSYPLGTAMNTEAFF
>TRBD1|TRBV19|17|TRBJ1-5|many
TGTGCCAGTAGTATCAGGGGGTTCGGGGCTAGCAATCAGCCCCAGCATTTT
CASSIRGFGASNQPQHF
>NA|TRBV27|15|TRBJ1-1|many
TGTGCCAGCAGGGGGCCTACCCCCAGGGGCACTGAAGCTTTCTTT
CASRGPTPRGTEAFF
>NA|TRBV5-1|12|TRBJ2-5|few
TGCGCCAGCAGCTTTCTACAAGAGACCCAGTACTTC
CASSFLQETQYF
>NA|TRBV20-1|14|TRBJ2-5|NA
TGCAGTGCTAGTCCCCCGGGAGTCCAAGAGACCCAGTACTTC
CSASPPGVQETQYF
>NA|TRBV6-1|13|TRBJ1-1|many
TGTGCCAGCACCCAGGGTGTGAACACTGAAGCTTTCTTT
CASTQGVNTEAFF
>TRBD1|TRBV19|14|TRBJ2-7|many
TGTGCCAGTAGTATCGGGACAGGGCCCTACGAGCAGTACTTC
CASSIGTGPYEQYF
>NA|TRBV11-1|16|TRBJ2-2|many
TGTGCCAGCAGCTCAGGAGGGGGCTGGAACACCGGGGAGCTGTTTTTT
CASSSGGGWNTGELFF
>TRBD1|TRBV7-2|14|TRBJ1-2|many
TGTGCCAGCAGCATGACAGGGTTTTTGTCCGGCTACACCTTC
CASSMTGFLSGYTF
>TRBD2|TRBV19|15|TRBJ2-3|many
TGTGCCAGTAGTATACTGGGCGGGAGAGGAGATACGCAGTATTTT
CASSILGGRGDTQYF
>NA|TRBV27|13|TRBJ1-2|few
TGTGCCAGCAGTTTTATGGGCGGCGGTGGCTACACCTTC
CASSFMGGGGYTF
>NA|TRBV6-6|13|TRBJ1-1|many
TGTGCCAGCAGTTACGGCCTCGCGGCTGAAGCTTTCTTT
CASSYGLAAEAFF
>NA|TRBV11-2|14|TRBJ2-3|few
TGTGCCAGCAGCTTAGTAGGTAGCGTAGATACGCAGTATTTT
CASSLVGSVDTQYF
>TRBD2|TRBV7-2|17|TRBJ2-1|many
TGTGCCAGCAGCTTAGCGCCCAGCGGGGGGACCTACAATGAGCAGTTCTTC
CASSLAPSGGTYNEQFF
>NA|TRBV9|15|TRBJ2-1|many
TGTGCCAGCAGCGTAGAACACCTCTCCTACAATGAGCAGTTCTTC
CASSVEHLSYNEQFF
>NA|TRBV18|13|TRBJ2-5|few
TGTGCCAGCTCACGACAGGTCCAAGAGACCCAGTACTTC
CASSRQVQETQYF
>NA|TRBV24-1|12|TRBJ2-1|few
TGTGCCACCAGGAGGCCTGGGTTTGAGCAGTTCTTC
CATRRPGFEQFF
>TRBD1|TRBV27|16|TRBJ1-5|NA
TGTGCCAGCAGGGGTCGGACAGGGGCAAGCAATCAGCCCCAGCATTTT
CASRGRTGASNQPQHF
>NA|TRBV7-2|14|TRBJ2-3|many
TGTGCCAGCAGCTTAGTCGGAGACACAGATACGCAGTATTTT
CASSLVGDTDTQYF
>NA|TRBV19|14|TRBJ2-1|many
TGTGCCAGTAGTGCAGGGGAAGATTTCAATGAGCAGTTCTTC
CASSAGEDFNEQFF
>TRBD1|TRBV4-2|16|TRBJ2-5|NA
TGTGCCAGCAGCCAAGATGGTTTAGGGGGCCGGGAGACCCAGTACTTC
CASSQDGLGGRETQYF
>NA|TRBV7-2|14|TRBJ2-5|many
TGTGCCAGCAGCTTAGCGGGGATCCAAGAGACCCAGTACTTC
CASSLAGIQETQYF
>NA|TRBV7-9|12|TRBJ1-1|NA
TGTGCCAGCAGCTTTAGGGGGGTTGAAGCTTTCTTT
CASSFRGVEAFF
>TRBD1|TRBV7-2|14|TRBJ2-3|many
TGTGCCAGCAGCTCGGACAGGGCGACGGATACGCAGTATTTT
CASSSDRATDTQYF
>NA|TRBV19|15|TRBJ1-5|NA
TGTGCCAGTAGTTTCCGGACCCCTAGCAATCAGCCCCAGCATTTT
CASSFRTPSNQPQHF
>NA|TRBV29-1|16|TRBJ2-6|NA
TGCAGCGTTGAAGACCCGACTAATACTGGGGCCAACGTCCTGACTTTC
CSVEDPTNTGANVLTF
>NA|TRBV7-2|15|TRBJ1-1|many
TGTGCCAGCAGCTTTCCCGGCAGCCCGAACACTGAAGCTTTCTTT
CASSFPGSPNTEAFF
>NA|TRBV6-1|16|TRBJ1-1|many
TGTGCCAGCAGTACCGGGGTTCCTGTCCCCAACACTGAAGCTTTCTTT
CASSTGVPVPNTEAFF
>TRBD2|TRBV7-2|20|TRBJ2-7|many
TGTGCCAGCAGCCGCCCCGGGGCGGGAGGACCCAAAGTCTCAAGCTACGAGCAGTACTTC
CASSRPGAGGPKVSSYEQYF
>NA|TRBV9|13|TRBJ2-7|many
TGTGCCAGCAGCGTAGCCCTCGCGGGCGAGCAGTACTTC
CASSVALAGEQYF